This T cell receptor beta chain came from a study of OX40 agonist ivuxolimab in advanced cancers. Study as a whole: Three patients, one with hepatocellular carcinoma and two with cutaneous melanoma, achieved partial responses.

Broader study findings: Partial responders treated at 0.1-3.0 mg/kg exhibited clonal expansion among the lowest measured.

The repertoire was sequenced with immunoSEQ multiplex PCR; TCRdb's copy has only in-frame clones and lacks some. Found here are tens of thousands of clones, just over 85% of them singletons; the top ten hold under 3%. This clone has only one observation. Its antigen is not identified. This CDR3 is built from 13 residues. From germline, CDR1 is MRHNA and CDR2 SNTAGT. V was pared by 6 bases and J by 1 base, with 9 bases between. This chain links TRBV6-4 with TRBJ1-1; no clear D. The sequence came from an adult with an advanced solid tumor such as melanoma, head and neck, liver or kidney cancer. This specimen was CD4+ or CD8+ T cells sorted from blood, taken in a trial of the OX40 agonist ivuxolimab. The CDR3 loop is CASSAEENTEAFF. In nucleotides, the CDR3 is TGTGCCAGCAGCGCTGAGGAGAACACTGAAGCTTTCTTT.